The 2 T cell receptor beta chains in this list originate from one sample, sequenced in a study of blood T cell repertoires in COVID-19 (TCRdb year 2020). The library was produced with the immunoSEQ multiplex PCR assay. TCRdb took over this immuneACCESS table, retaining in-frame rearrangements with V and J assigned. Such tables are incomplete; in checked studies, under half of the missing clones stem from an unresolved V gene, and the remainder is unexplained. This sample gives tens of thousands of clones in total; around nine tenths of them show up just once. The ten largest make up approximately 12% of the sample. The specimen was peripheral blood. The receptors stem from a man aged 60 to 75 with active COVID-19.

This clone was observed once. The rearrangement joins TRBV7-3 to TRBJ2-4, with 8 bases matching TRBD1. Per the germline V gene, CDR1 is SGHTA and CDR2 is FQGTGA. J gave up 8 bases and V 3 bases, and 3 bases lay outside the gene matches. This CDR3 has 13 amino acids. The CDR3 region has the DNA TGTGCCAGCAGCTTTACAGGGGGAGACATTCAGTACTTC. It yields the protein CASSFTGGDIQYF.

The chain has TRBV5-6 and TRBJ2-7; no definite D call. This CDR3 is 14 amino acids long. CDR1 and CDR2 (germline): SGHDT, YYEEEE. V lost 4 bases and J lost 0, with 11 bases in between. The DNA for the CDR3 is TGTGCCAGCAGCCTACGTCCTAGCTCCTACGAGCAGTACTTC. As protein: CASSLRPSSYEQYF. Together with reference TRBV5-6 and TRBJ2-7, the CDR3 gives the full variable domain: DAGVTQSPTHLIKTRGQQVTLRCSPKSGHDTVSWYQQALGQGPQFIFQYYEEEERQRGNFPDRFSGHQFPNYSSELNVNALLLGDSALYLCASSLRPSSYEQYFGPGTRLTVT.